This T cell receptor (beta chain) comes out of a study of T cell changes during pregnancy in multiple sclerosis (dated by TCRdb to the late 2010s). About the investigation overall: The study examined how the T cell repertoire changed over the course of pregnancy in women with multiple sclerosis.

Libraries came from the immunoSEQ multiplex PCR assay. TCRdb retrieved this table from immuneACCESS and kept in-frame rearrangements only. Not all clones are present; in checked studies, unresolved V genes account for under half, and no reason is known for the remainder. Present in this sample are 20,000 or so clones, just over 85% of which were seen just once. 5.5% to 6% of the sample comes from the top ten. Regarding this clone: The antigen it binds to is not known. No much larger clone exists at a distance of one base, and base qualities are not known.

The source is a female donor in good health, enrolled as a control in a pregnancy study. This specimen was CD8+ T cells from peripheral blood mononuclear cells, taken in the third trimester of pregnancy.

For the CDR3, the sequence is CSSGGGDGYTF. The DNA sequence is as follows: TGTTCCTCCGGGGGGGGTGATGGCTACACCTTC. This sequence uses TRBV9 and TRBJ1-2; a tentative D call is TRBD1 (5 bases match). Looking up the germline V gene yields CDR1 SGDLS and CDR2 YYNGEE. From the cysteine through the phenylalanine, the CDR3 covers 11 amino acids. The DNA shown is the 33-base CDR3, in frame from base 1.